There are many counts of the clone carrying this T cell receptor beta chain. Its target is not known. This specimen comes from a study of identical twins. Overall study results and limits: Conclusions came from cross-sectional statistical analysis, not from following the same donors. A lower insertion count was a feature of abundant cord blood beta clonotypes, with no such feature in memory repertoires.

V gave up 5 bases and J gave up 6 bases, with 17 bases separating them. The CDR3 sequence is 14 residues long. The V gene's germline CDR1 is SEHNR and CDR2 FQNEAQ (reference sequence). A template switching step contributed a universal primer site, while unique molecular identifiers were present in the cDNA. Each CDR3 protein is one row after TCRdb ran MiXCR on the 5' RACE reads. Of roughly 1.6 million distinct CDR3 sequences listed, around 33% are singletons. This sequence was found in a newborn girl in good health. The V and J genes are TRBV7-9 and TRBJ2-7; a weak D match, TRBD1 (5 bases). Sequencing was performed on cord blood. CDR3 sequence (DNA): TGTGCCAGCAGCCCCCGACAGAACTTAGTCGAGCAGTACTTC. Translated, it gives CASSPRQNLVEQYF.